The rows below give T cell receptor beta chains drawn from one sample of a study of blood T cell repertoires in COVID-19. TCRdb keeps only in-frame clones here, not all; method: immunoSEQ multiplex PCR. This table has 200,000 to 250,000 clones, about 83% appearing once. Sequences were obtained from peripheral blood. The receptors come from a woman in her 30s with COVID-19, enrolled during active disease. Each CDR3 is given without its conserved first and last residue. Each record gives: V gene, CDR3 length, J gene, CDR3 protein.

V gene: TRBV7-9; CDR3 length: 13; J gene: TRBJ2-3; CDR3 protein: ASSRDRAGTDTQY
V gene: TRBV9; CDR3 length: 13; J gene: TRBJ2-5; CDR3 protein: ASSVDGTGEETQY
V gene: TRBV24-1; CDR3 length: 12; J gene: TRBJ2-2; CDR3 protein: ATSEQGDTGELF
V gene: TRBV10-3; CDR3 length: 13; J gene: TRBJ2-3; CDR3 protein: AISEPGQESDTQY
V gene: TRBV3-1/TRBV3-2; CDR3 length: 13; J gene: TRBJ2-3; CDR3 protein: ASSDILGTTDTQY
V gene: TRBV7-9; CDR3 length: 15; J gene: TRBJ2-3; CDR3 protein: ASSLAIAGGRTDTQY
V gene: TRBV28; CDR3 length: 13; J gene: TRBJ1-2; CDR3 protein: ASTPTGQVNYGYT
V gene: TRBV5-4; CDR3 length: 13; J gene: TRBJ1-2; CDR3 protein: ASSIPGQGAHGYT
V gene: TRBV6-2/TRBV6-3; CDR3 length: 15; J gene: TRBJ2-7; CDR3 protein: ASSFQTGTGISYEQY
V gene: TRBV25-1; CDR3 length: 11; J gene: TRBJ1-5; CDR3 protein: ASSESERAPQH
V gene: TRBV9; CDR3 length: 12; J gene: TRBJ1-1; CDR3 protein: ASSVGHLNTEAF
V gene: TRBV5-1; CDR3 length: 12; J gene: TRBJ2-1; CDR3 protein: ASSFPETYNEQF
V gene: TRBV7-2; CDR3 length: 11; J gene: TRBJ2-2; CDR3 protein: ASRRGVNGELF
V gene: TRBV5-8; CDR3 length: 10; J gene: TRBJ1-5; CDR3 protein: ASSADNQPQH
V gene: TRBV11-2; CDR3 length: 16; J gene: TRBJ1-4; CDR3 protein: ASSLAPLGQGINEKLF
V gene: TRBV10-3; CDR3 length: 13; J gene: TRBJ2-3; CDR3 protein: AISSSGTSTDTQY
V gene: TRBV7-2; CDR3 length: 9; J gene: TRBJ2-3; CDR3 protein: ASRTGSTQY
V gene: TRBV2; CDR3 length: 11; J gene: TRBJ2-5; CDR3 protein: ASSDRGRETQY
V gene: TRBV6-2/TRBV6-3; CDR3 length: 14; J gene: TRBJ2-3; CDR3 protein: ASSPSTGTSTDTQY
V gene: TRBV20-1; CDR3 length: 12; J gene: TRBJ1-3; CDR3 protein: SASGQGAVNTIY
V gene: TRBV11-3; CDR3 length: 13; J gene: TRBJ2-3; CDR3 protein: ASSLGGRGPDTQY
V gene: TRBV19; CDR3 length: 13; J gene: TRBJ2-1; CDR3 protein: ASRGQGLLYNEQF
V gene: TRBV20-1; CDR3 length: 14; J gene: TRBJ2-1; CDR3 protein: SASNDRDRAYNEQF
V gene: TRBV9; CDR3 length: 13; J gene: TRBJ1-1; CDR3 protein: ASTVSPTRDTEAF
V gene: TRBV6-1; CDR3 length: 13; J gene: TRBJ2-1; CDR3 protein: ASSETGVSYNEQF
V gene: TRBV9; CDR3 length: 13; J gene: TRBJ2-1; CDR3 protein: ASSSTGTSRNEQF
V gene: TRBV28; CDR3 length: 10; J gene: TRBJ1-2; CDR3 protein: ASREEGDGYT
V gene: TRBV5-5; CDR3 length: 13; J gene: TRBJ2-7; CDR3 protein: ASSPPPGLTYEQY
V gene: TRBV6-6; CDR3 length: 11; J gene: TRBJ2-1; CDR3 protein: ASSIWGLNEQF
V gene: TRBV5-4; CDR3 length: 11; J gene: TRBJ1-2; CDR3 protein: ASSVGVSYGYT
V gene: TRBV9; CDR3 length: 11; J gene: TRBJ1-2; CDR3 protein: ASSVRDNYGYT
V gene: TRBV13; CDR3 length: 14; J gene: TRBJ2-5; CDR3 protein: ASSYTGTQPGGTQY
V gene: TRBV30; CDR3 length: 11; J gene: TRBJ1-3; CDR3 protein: AWEASSGNTIY
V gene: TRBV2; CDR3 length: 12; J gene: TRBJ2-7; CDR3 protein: ASLGQGAIYEQY
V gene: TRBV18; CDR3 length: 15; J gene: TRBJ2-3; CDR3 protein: ASSPADRSRSTDTQY
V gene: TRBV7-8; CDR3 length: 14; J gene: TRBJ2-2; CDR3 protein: ASSLGLAPNTGELF
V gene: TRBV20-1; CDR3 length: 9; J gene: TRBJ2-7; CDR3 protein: SAPLGGTVY
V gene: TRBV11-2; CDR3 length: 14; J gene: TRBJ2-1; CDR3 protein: ASSLEARVQGNEQF
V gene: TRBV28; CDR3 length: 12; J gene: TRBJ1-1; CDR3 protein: ASSLGTGNTEAF
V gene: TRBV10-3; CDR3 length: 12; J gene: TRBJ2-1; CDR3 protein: AIMRTGTGNEQF
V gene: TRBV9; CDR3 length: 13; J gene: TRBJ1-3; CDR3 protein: ASSPRQGSGNTIY